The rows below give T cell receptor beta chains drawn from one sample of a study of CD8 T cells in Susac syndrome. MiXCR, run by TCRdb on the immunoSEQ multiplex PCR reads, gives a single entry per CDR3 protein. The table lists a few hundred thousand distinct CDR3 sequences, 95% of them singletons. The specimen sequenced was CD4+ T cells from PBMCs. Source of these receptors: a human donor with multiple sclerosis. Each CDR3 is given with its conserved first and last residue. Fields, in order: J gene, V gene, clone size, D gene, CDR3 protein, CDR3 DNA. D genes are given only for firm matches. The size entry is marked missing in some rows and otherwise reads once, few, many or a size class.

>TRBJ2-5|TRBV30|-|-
CAWSRGPGLPTQYF
TGTGCCTGGAGTCGAGGACCGGGACTCCCTACCCAGTACTTC
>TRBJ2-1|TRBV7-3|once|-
CASSLTGPAGNEQFF
TGTGCCAGCAGCTTGACAGGCCCCGCGGGCAATGAGCAGTTCTTC
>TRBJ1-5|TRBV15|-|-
CATSKGGMSNQPQHF
TGTGCCACCAGCAAGGGGGGAATGAGCAATCAGCCCCAGCATTTT
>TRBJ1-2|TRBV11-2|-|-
CASSRSGNYGYTF
TGTGCCAGCAGCCGTTCGGGGAACTATGGCTACACCTTC
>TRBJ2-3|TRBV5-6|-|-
CASSYSTDTQYF
TGTGCCAGCAGCTACTCCACAGATACGCAGTATTTT
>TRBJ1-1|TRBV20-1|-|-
CSATHRLNTEAFF
TGCAGTGCTACCCACAGACTGAACACTGAAGCTTTCTTT
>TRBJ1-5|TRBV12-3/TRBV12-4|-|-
CATTPGANQPQHF
TGTGCCACCACCCCCGGGGCCAATCAGCCCCAGCATTTT
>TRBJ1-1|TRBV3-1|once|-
CASSPGMGAFF
TGTGCCAGCAGCCCTGGAATGGGAGCTTTCTTT
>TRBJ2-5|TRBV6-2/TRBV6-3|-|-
CASRPLQRAAETQYF
TGTGCCAGCAGGCCACTCCAGAGGGCCGCAGAGACCCAGTACTTC
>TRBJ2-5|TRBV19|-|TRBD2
CASTSAQRGGTQYF
TGTGCCAGTACCTCGGCCCAGCGGGGTGGGACCCAGTACTTC
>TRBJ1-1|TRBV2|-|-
CASRPEPTVNTEAFF
TGTGCCAGCAGACCCGAACCGACAGTGAACACTGAAGCTTTCTTT
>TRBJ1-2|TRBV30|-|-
CAWSSRDYGYTF
TGTGCCTGGAGTTCCCGGGACTACGGCTACACCTTC
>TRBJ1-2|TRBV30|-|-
CAWSVGDPHGYTF
TGTGCCTGGAGTGTAGGGGATCCGCATGGCTACACCTTC
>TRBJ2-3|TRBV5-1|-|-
CASSSKGTDTQYF
TGCGCCAGCAGCTCTAAGGGCACAGATACGCAGTATTTT
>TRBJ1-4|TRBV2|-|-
CASSRTETDEKLFF
TGTGCCAGCAGTCGGACTGAAACCGATGAAAAACTGTTTTTT
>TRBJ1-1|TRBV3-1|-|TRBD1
CASSHGTDTEAFF
TGTGCCAGCAGCCACGGGACAGACACTGAAGCTTTCTTT
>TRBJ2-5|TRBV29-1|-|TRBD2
CSVDGTSGETQYF
TGCAGCGTTGACGGGACTAGCGGAGAGACCCAGTACTTC
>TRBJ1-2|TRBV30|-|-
CAWNQGSNYGYTF
TGTGCCTGGAACCAGGGTTCTAACTATGGCTACACCTTC
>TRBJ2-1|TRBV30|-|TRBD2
CAWSDLAGVYNEQFF
TGTGCCTGGAGCGATCTAGCGGGCGTTTACAATGAGCAGTTCTTC
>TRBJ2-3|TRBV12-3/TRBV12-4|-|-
CASSRSYTDTQYF
TGTGCCAGCTCGCGGAGCTACACAGATACGCAGTATTTT
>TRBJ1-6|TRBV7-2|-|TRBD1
CASSLATGLDSPLHF
TGTGCCAGCAGCTTAGCGACAGGGCTCGATTCACCCCTCCACTTT
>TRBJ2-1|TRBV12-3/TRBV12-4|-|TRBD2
CAIERGAYNEQFF
TGTGCCATTGAGCGGGGGGCCTACAATGAGCAGTTCTTC
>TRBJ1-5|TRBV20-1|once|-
CSARVAGGPQHF
TGCAGTGCTAGAGTCGCGGGTGGGCCCCAGCATTTT
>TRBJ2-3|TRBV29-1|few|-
CSVSPTGGGTDTQYF
TGCAGCGTCTCCCCCACAGGTGGGGGCACAGATACGCAGTATTTT